The rows below give T cell receptor beta chains drawn from one sample of a study of T cells after yellow fever vaccination. TCRdb re-derived calls from the 5' RACE reads in MiXCR, one entry per CDR3 protein. The table lists fewer than 100,000 distinct CDR3 sequences, 8% to 10% of them singletons, with over 15% in the top ten. The source was CD8+ T cells not binding an NS4B(214-222) dextramer, sorted from PBMCs, collected less than 18 days after the first yellow fever vaccination. The receptors originated from a man aged 18 to 29 who received the YFV17D yellow fever vaccine. CDR3s include the opening cysteine and the closing phenylalanine or tryptophan. A D gene is named only where the DNA matches it firmly. Some rows have no size entry. The others give once, few or many, or a class for an expanded clone.

clone size,J gene,V gene,D gene,CDR3 protein,CDR3 DNA
NA,TRBJ2-2,TRBV4-3,NA,CASSQFWENTGELFF,TGCGCCAGCAGCCAATTCTGGGAGAACACCGGGGAGCTGTTTTTT
few,TRBJ1-6,TRBV7-9,NA,CASSQGAAHSPLHF,TGTGCCAGCAGCCAAGGGGCCGCCCATTCACCCCTCCACTTT
few,TRBJ2-4,TRBV20-1,TRBD2,CSADPGGAKNIQYF,TGCAGTGCCGACCCGGGGGGAGCCAAAAACATTCAGTACTTC
NA,TRBJ2-2,TRBV12-3/TRBV12-4,NA,CASSGFSTNTGELFF,TGTGCCAGCAGTGGCTTTTCGACGAACACCGGGGAGCTGTTTTTT
NA,TRBJ2-7,TRBV12-3/TRBV12-4,TRBD1,CASSPRTGPAGEQYF,TGTGCCAGCAGTCCCAGGACAGGGCCGGCGGGGGAGCAGTACTTC
NA,TRBJ2-7,TRBV6-5,NA,CASHSSGLVYEQYF,TGTGCCAGCCACTCGTCGGGGTTAGTCTACGAGCAGTACTTC
NA,TRBJ2-1,TRBV4-2,NA,CASSQVGGYDEQFF,TGTGCCAGCAGCCAAGTAGGGGGGTACGATGAGCAGTTCTTC
few,TRBJ2-2,TRBV4-1,TRBD2,CASSQVLAGASDTGELFF,TGCGCCAGCAGCCAAGTACTAGCGGGGGCCTCGGACACCGGGGAGCTGTTTTTT
many,TRBJ1-4,TRBV6-2/TRBV6-3,NA,CASSEGGYISEKLFF,TGTGCCAGCAGCGAAGGAGGATATATCAGCGAAAAACTGTTTTTT
many,TRBJ2-2,TRBV10-3,TRBD2,CAISDPSGGIDTGELFF,TGTGCCATCAGTGATCCTAGCGGGGGGATCGACACCGGGGAGCTGTTTTTT
NA,TRBJ2-3,TRBV6-1,NA,CASSPTPDGGPHTDTQYF,TGTGCCAGCAGTCCTACCCCGGACGGAGGACCTCACACAGATACGCAGTATTTT
NA,TRBJ1-1,TRBV14,NA,CASSPGITEAFF,TGTGCCAGCAGCCCAGGGATCACTGAAGCTTTCTTT
many,TRBJ2-2,TRBV5-1,NA,CASSLAALGAGELFF,TGCGCCAGCAGCTTGGCCGCCCTGGGGGCCGGGGAGCTGTTTTTT
NA,TRBJ2-3,TRBV7-2,NA,CASSLAVPPQYF,TGTGCCAGCAGCTTAGCAGTCCCGCCGCAGTATTTT
few,TRBJ2-1,TRBV5-4,NA,CASSPPGEEQFF,TGTGCCAGCAGCCCACCAGGAGAGGAGCAGTTCTTC
NA,TRBJ2-3,TRBV4-3,TRBD2,CASSQASSGRTDTQYF,TGCGCCAGCAGCCAAGCGTCTAGCGGGCGCACAGATACGCAGTATTTT
NA,TRBJ1-5,TRBV21-1,NA,CASIPTGPEKQPQHF,TGTGCCAGCATCCCGACAGGGCCGGAGAAACAGCCCCAGCATTTT
NA,TRBJ1-4,TRBV24-1,NA,CAFPGAPATEKLFF,TGTGCCTTCCCAGGGGCACCAGCGACTGAAAAACTGTTTTTT
NA,TRBJ2-3,TRBV6-2/TRBV6-3,NA,CASSYSTAGGTPHTDTQYF,TGTGCCAGCAGTTACTCTACCGCCGGGGGCACCCCTCACACAGATACGCAGTATTTT
few,TRBJ2-7,TRBV18,NA,CASSETESSYEQYF,TGTGCCAGCTCAGAGACGGAGAGCTCCTACGAGCAGTACTTC
NA,TRBJ2-1,TRBV12-3/TRBV12-4,NA,CASSRGLNLNEQFF,TGTGCCAGCAGCCGTGGACTAAACTTAAACGAGCAGTTCTTC
few,TRBJ1-5,TRBV7-9,NA,CASSSDSQPQHF,TGTGCCAGCAGCTCGGACAGTCAGCCCCAGCATTTT
few,TRBJ2-3,TRBV14,TRBD2,CASSQEIAGGDTDTQYF,TGTGCCAGCAGCCAAGAGATAGCGGGGGGGGACACAGATACGCAGTATTTT
few,TRBJ2-7,TRBV2,TRBD1,CASRGTGLYEQYF,TGTGCCAGCAGGGGGACAGGCCTCTACGAGCAGTACTTC
few,TRBJ2-1,TRBV6-1,NA,CASSWGRQAYNEQFF,TGTGCCAGCAGCTGGGGTAGACAGGCCTACAATGAGCAGTTCTTC
few,TRBJ2-1,TRBV9,NA,CASSVDGYNEQFF,TGTGCCAGCAGCGTCGACGGATACAATGAGCAGTTCTTC
few,TRBJ1-1,TRBV29-1,NA,CSVEGGQTEAFF,TGCAGCGTTGAAGGGGGTCAGACTGAAGCTTTCTTT
NA,TRBJ2-1,TRBV6-1,NA,CASSARTVINEQFF,TGTGCCAGCAGCGCAAGGACAGTGATTAATGAGCAGTTCTTC
NA,TRBJ2-1,TRBV7-2,NA,CASTILEPEQFF,TGTGCCAGCACCATCCTCGAGCCAGAGCAGTTCTTC
few,TRBJ1-1,TRBV4-1,TRBD1,CASSQSGGAYTEAFF,TGCGCCAGCAGCCAATCAGGGGGCGCTTACACTGAAGCTTTCTTT
many,TRBJ2-1,TRBV11-2,NA,CASTLSGDHNEQFF,TGTGCCAGCACACTCTCGGGGGACCACAATGAGCAGTTCTTC
NA,TRBJ2-1,TRBV6-1,NA,CASSPDGGSYNEQFF,TGTGCCAGCAGTCCCGATGGGGGCTCCTACAATGAGCAGTTCTTC
NA,TRBJ2-1,TRBV11-2,NA,CASSLVWADYNEQFF,TGTGCCAGCAGCTTAGTTTGGGCAGACTACAATGAGCAGTTCTTC
NA,TRBJ2-1,TRBV27,NA,CASSLWEPNEQFF,TGTGCCAGCAGTTTATGGGAACCCAATGAGCAGTTCTTC
NA,TRBJ2-1,TRBV5-5,NA,CASGGPQYNEQFF,TGTGCCAGCGGGGGACCTCAATATAATGAGCAGTTCTTC
few,TRBJ2-3,TRBV6-4,NA,CASSEGGATDTQYF,TGTGCCAGCAGTGAGGGGGGCGCGACAGATACGCAGTATTTT
many,TRBJ2-3,TRBV6-2/TRBV6-3,NA,CASSPLRGGTDTQYF,TGTGCCAGCAGCCCACTTCGGGGAGGAACAGATACGCAGTATTTT
NA,TRBJ2-5,TRBV18,TRBD2,CASSPPAGVEETQYF,TGTGCCAGCTCACCACCAGCGGGGGTCGAAGAGACCCAGTACTTC
NA,TRBJ2-1,TRBV3-1,TRBD2,CASSQEWTSVEQFF,TGTGCCAGCAGCCAAGAGTGGACTAGTGTTGAGCAGTTCTTC
few,TRBJ2-1,TRBV6-5,TRBD2,CASSYSSGGPHEQFF,TGTGCCAGCAGTTATTCCAGCGGGGGGCCCCATGAGCAGTTCTTC
NA,TRBJ2-2,TRBV10-3,TRBD1,CAISEVSRGRPGELFF,TGTGCCATCAGTGAGGTATCCAGGGGGCGCCCCGGGGAGCTGTTTTTT
few,TRBJ2-2,TRBV25-1,NA,CASSEVGELFF,TGTGCCAGCAGTGAAGTCGGGGAGCTGTTTTTT
few,TRBJ1-5,TRBV13,NA,CASSLGTRGPYQPQHF,TGTGCCAGCAGCTTAGGTACCAGGGGACCCTATCAGCCCCAGCATTTT
NA,TRBJ1-1,TRBV7-3,TRBD1,CASSLSTGSTEAFF,TGTGCCAGCAGCTTATCGACAGGGAGCACTGAAGCTTTCTTT
few,TRBJ1-5,TRBV15,NA,CATSRAEENQPQHF,TGTGCCACCAGCAGAGCGGAGGAAAATCAGCCCCAGCATTTT
few,TRBJ2-7,TRBV6-2/TRBV6-3,NA,CASSPTGEDEQYF,TGTGCCAGCAGTCCAACAGGGGAGGACGAGCAGTACTTC
NA,TRBJ2-1,TRBV12-3/TRBV12-4,TRBD1,CASSLTGGYNEQFF,TGTGCCAGCAGTTTAACAGGGGGATACAATGAGCAGTTCTTC
NA,TRBJ2-2,TRBV5-1,TRBD2,CASSWSSGGSTGELFF,TGCGCCAGCAGTTGGTCTAGCGGGGGGTCCACCGGGGAGCTGTTTTTT
NA,TRBJ2-1,TRBV11-2,NA,CASSLDLGHEQFF,TGTGCCAGCAGCTTAGATCTTGGGCATGAGCAGTTCTTC
few,TRBJ1-5,TRBV12-3/TRBV12-4,TRBD1,CASREGAYSNQPQHF,TGTGCCAGCAGGGAGGGGGCTTATAGCAATCAGCCCCAGCATTTT